This T cell receptor (beta chain) was sequenced for a study of T cell changes during pregnancy in multiple sclerosis. The V gene's germline CDR1 is WSHSY and CDR2 SAAADI. This CDR3 spans 14 amino acids. Trimming took off 4 bases at V and 5 bases at J, with 12 bases between the two ends. Sequenced by immunoSEQ multiplex PCR; TCRdb stores in-frame clones only, minus some. The sample has 50,000 or so clones, around 93% seen once. Sequencing was performed on CD8+ T cells from peripheral blood mononuclear cells, taken in the first trimester of pregnancy. The receptor was derived from a female donor with multiple sclerosis, enrolled in a pregnancy study. The genes are TRBV10-2 and TRBJ2-1, with D perhaps TRBD1 (5 bases). Here the CDR3 reads CASSVSGFHNEQFF. The DNA for the CDR3 is TGCGCCAGCAGTGTCTCAGGGTTCCACAATGAGCAGTTCTTC.